The 5 T cell receptor beta chains listed next were all sequenced from one sample in a study of cytomegalovirus exposure and HLA in healthy donors. The primer mix had 60 Vbeta and 13 Jbeta primers. Sequenced by immunoSEQ multiplex PCR; TCRdb stores in-frame clones only, minus some. The sample has about 100,000 clones; 76% are singletons. Sample: PBMCs. These receptors were obtained from a woman in her forties or fifties in good health and CMV-seropositive.

This clone was detected only once. The genes are TRBV4-1 and TRBJ2-3; 11 nucleotides line up with TRBD2. Trimming removed 4 bases from V and 4 bases from J; junction bases left unmatched: 13. Germline CDR1 reads MGHRA; CDR2 reads YSYEKL. The CDR3 length is 18 residues. The CDR3 DNA follows: TGCGCCAGCAGCCCCGAGGGCAAACTAGCGGGGGATCCAGATACGCAGTATTTT. It encodes CASSPEGKLAGDPDTQYF.

This clone was observed a single time. The rearrangement uses TRBV2 and TRBJ1-1; a possible D gene is TRBD1 (5 bases). The CDR3 runs to 15 residues. Germline CDR1 is SNHLY and CDR2 is FYNNEI. Trimming cost V 7 bases and J 4 bases, with 19 bases left between them. The CDR3, as DNA: TGTGCCAGCAAACAGTGGGGGGAAGTGGGCACTGAAGCTTTCTTT. Its translation: CASKQWGEVGTEAFF.

This clone was observed a single time. V is TRBV6-1 and J is TRBJ2-7; TRBD2 might be the D (6 bases). The V gene's germline CDR1 is MNHNS and CDR2 SASEGT. Trimming removed 7 bases at V and 6 bases at J, with 13 bases between. The CDR3 runs to 12 residues. The CDR3 reads CASNPAGLEQYF. CDR3 DNA: TGTGCCAGCAACCCAGCGGGTCTCGAGCAGTACTTC.

This clone was seen more than once but under ten times. The gene calls are TRBV7-8 and TRBJ2-3, with D unresolved. Germline-derived CDR1 and CDR2 are SGHVS and FQNEAQ. Trimming removed 1 base from V and 0 bases from J, with 17 bases in between. The CDR3 is made up of 18 amino acids. The CDR3 here is CASSLVTGLGGSTDTQYF. The DNA of the CDR3 is TGTGCCAGCAGCTTAGTTACGGGTCTAGGCGGTAGCACAGATACGCAGTATTTT.

This clone was counted between two and nine times. The chain joins TRBV5-4 to TRBJ1-6; possible D gene TRBD1, 5 bases. With 6 bases removed from V and 6 bases from J, the gap between germline ends came to 13 bases. Looked up from germline, CDR1 is SGHNT and CDR2 is YYREEE (reference sequence). There are 14 residues in the CDR3. CDR3 nucleotide sequence: TGTGCCAGCAACTGGGGGACTGGTAATTCACCCCTCCACTTT. Its protein is CASNWGTGNSPLHF.